What follows describes a single TCR beta chain. The data are from a study of cytomegalovirus exposure and HLA in healthy donors. The CDR3 runs 15 residues. The ends were cut back, 2 bases at V and 7 bases at J, with 13 bases in the middle. Germline V gene data show CDR1 as SGHDT and CDR2 as YYEEEE. These donors counted as nominally healthy when sampled, but unrecorded immune exposures were likely. Primers: 60 Vbeta forward and 13 Jbeta reverse. Data came from immunoSEQ multiplex PCR; TCRdb stores just in-frame clones and leaves some out. The sample records about 92,000 clones, roughly 71% being singletons.

This clonotype originated in a man aged 50 to 60 in good health and CMV-seronegative. The chain links TRBV5-6 to TRBJ1-6; a weak D match, TRBD1 (5 bases). The sequencing sample was made of PBMCs. For the CDR3, the DNA is TGTGCCAGCAGCTTAAGGCACGGGGGGAATTCACCCCTCCACTTT. Its translation is CASSLRHGGNSPLHF.